This entry lists 7 T cell receptor beta chains sequenced from one sample in a study of OX40 agonist ivuxolimab in advanced cancers. Clones were sequenced by immunoSEQ multiplex PCR, and TCRdb holds only the in-frame ones, with some missing. The repertoire holds about 79,000 clones, about 90% seen once, with 0.45% to 0.65% in the top ten. The specimen comprised CD4+ or CD8+ T cells sorted from blood, sampled in a trial of the OX40 agonist ivuxolimab. The receptors stem from an adult with an advanced solid tumor such as melanoma, head and neck, liver or kidney cancer.

This clone was seen only a few times. CDR3 residues: CASSYGLATEAFF. In DNA form, the CDR3 reads TGTGCCAGCAGTTATGGCTTGGCCACTGAAGCTTTCTTT. V gene TRBV6-5 combines with J gene TRBJ1-1; D not resolved. The V end was cut by 3 bases, the J end by 4 bases, with 9 bases between. The germline gives CDR1 MNHEY, CDR2 SVGAGI. The CDR3 runs 13 residues.

This clone appeared once. A junction boundary mismatches the germline segment, possibly from a read error. The V and J genes are TRBV5-5 and TRBJ2-7; D is perhaps TRBD1 (5 bases). The CDR3 contains 15 residues. The germline V gene has CDR1 SGHKS and CDR2 YYEKEE (reference sequence). The CDR3, as DNA: TGTGCCAGCAGCTCGCTAGGGGTTGGGTCCTCCGAGCAGTACTTC. Protein: CASSSLGVGSSEQYF.

The chain recombines TRBV7-2 with TRBJ2-4, with 8 bases fitting TRBD1. CDR1 SGHTA and CDR2 FQGNSA come from the germline V gene. Losses at the gene ends were 5 bases for V and 0 bases for J; bases not matched to a gene: 3. The CDR3 totals 15 residues. The CDR3 is CASSPGQVAKNIQYF. The CDR3 DNA is TGTGCCAGCAGCCCGGGACAGGTAGCCAAAAACATTCAGTACTTC.

The sample holds one count of this clone. The V and J genes are TRBV4-3 and TRBJ2-4; D gene unclear. V was clipped by 0 bases and J by 0 bases, with 12 bases between them. The V gene's germline CDR1 is LGHNA and CDR2 YSLEER. There are 17 residues in the CDR3. The CDR3 is CASSQETAGLAKNIQYF. CDR3 sequence (DNA): TGCGCCAGCAGCCAAGAGACCGCAGGTCTAGCCAAAAACATTCAGTACTTC.

The rearrangement uses TRBV11-3 and TRBJ2-7, with TRBD1 as a possible D gene (5 bases). The V gene lost 0 bases and the J gene lost 7 bases, with 19 bases spanning the gap. The length of the CDR3 is 16 residues. CDR1 and CDR2 from the germline V gene are SGHNT and YENEEA. The CDR3 DNA is TGTGCCAGCAGCTTAGATCGTCTGGGGCATCCTTGTGAGCAGTACTTC. Translation gives CASSLDRLGHPCEQYF.

The rearrangement uses TRBV11-3 and TRBJ1-1; tentatively, D is TRBD1 (6 bases). CDR1 and CDR2 (germline): SGHNT, YENEEA. The CDR3 loop spans 14 amino acids. Trimming shortened V by 3 bases and J by 1 base, and 9 bases separated the two germline ends. DNA of the CDR3: TGTGCCAGCAGCTTGTGGACAGCGAACACTGAAGCTTTCTTT. It encodes CASSLWTANTEAFF.

V is TRBV19 and J is TRBJ2-7; the D call may be TRBD1 or TRBD2 (6 bases each). V was cut by 5 bases and J by 2 bases, with 19 bases left in between. Per germline, CDR1 LNHDA and CDR2 SQIVND (reference sequence). The CDR3 runs to 16 residues. CDR3: CASSADRRRAAYEQYF. The CDR3, as DNA: TGTGCCAGTAGTGCCGACAGGAGGAGGGCGGCCTACGAGCAGTACTTC. Supplemented by reference TRBV19 and TRBJ2-7, the full variable domain reads DGGITQSPKYLFRKEGQNVTLSCEQNLNHDAMYWYRQDPGQGLRLIYYSQIVNDFQKGDIAEGYSVSREKKESFPLTVTSAQKNPTAFYLCASSADRRRAAYEQYFGPGTRLTVT.